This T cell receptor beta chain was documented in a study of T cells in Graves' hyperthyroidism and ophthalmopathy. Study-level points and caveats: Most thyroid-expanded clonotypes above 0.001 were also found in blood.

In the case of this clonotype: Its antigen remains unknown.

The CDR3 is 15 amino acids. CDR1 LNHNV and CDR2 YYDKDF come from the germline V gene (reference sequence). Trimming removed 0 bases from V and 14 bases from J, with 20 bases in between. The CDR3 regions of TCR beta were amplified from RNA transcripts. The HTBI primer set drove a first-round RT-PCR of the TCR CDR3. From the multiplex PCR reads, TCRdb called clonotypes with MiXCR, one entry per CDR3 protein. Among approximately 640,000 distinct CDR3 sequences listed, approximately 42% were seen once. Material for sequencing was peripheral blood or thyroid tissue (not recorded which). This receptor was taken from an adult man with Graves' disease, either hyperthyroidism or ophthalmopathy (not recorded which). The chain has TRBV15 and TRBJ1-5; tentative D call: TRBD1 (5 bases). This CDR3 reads CATSRDWAGLTNEHF. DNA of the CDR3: TGTGCCACCAGCAGAGATTGGGCAGGGTTAACTAACGAGCATTTT.